Below are 12 T cell receptor beta chains sequenced from a single sample in a study of blood T cell repertoires in COVID-19. Data came from immunoSEQ multiplex PCR; TCRdb stores just in-frame clones and leaves some out. This sample has some 14,000 clones, with 83% found just once. Source material: peripheral blood. The receptors here all came from an older woman with acute or convalescent COVID-19.

As concerns this clone: The identical CDR3 is also encoded by other nucleotide sequences in the sample. The chain has TRBV6-5 and TRBJ1-2; 10 positions agree with TRBD1. This CDR3 region has 14 residues. In germline, CDR1 is MNHEY, CDR2 SVGAGI. Losses at the gene ends were 6 bases for V and 7 bases for J; bases not matched to a gene: 8. CDR3 residues: CASSRPGQGSGYTF. The CDR3 DNA is TGTGCCAGCAGCCGACCGGGACAGGGGTCTGGCTACACCTTC.

The J gene is TRBJ2-3, the V gene TRBV27; the match to TRBD2 covers 11 bases. Trimming removed 1 base from V and 0 bases from J; junction bases left unmatched: 0. The CDR3 sequence is 16 residues long. Germline assignment: CDR1 MNHEY and CDR2 SMNVEV (reference sequence). CDR3 in DNA: TGTGCCAGCAGTTTATGGACTAGCGGGAGCACAGATACGCAGTATTTT. Amino acids: CASSLWTSGSTDTQYF.

The chain joins TRBV19 to TRBJ1-4; 9 nucleotides agree with TRBD1. Unmatched junction bases numbered 2, after V lost 4 bases and J lost 5 bases. CDR1 LNHDA and CDR2 SQIVND come from the germline V gene (reference sequence). The CDR3 covers 14 residues. The CDR3 loop reads CASSTTGGNEKLFF. The CDR3 coding sequence is TGTGCCAGTAGTACTACAGGGGGCAATGAAAAACTGTTTTTT.

This clone was recorded once. This sequence joins TRBV5-1 and TRBJ2-5; D possibly corresponds to TRBD1 (5 bases). Germline CDR1 and CDR2: SGHRS and YFSETQ. This CDR3 is 13 amino acids long. With 3 bases removed from V and 4 bases from J, the gap between germline ends came to 10 bases. The CDR3 coding sequence is TGCGCCAGCAGCTCAGCAGGGTTAGAGACCCAGTACTTC. Translating gives CASSSAGLETQYF. Variable domain in full (rest from reference TRBV5-1 and TRBJ2-5): KAGVTQTPRYLIKTRGQQVTLSCSPISGHRSVSWYQQTPGQGLQFLFEYFSETQRNKGNFPGRFSGRQFSNSRSEMNVSTLELGDSALYLCASSSAGLETQYFGPGTRLLVL.

The V gene is TRBV19, the J gene TRBJ2-1; 12 bases fit TRBD2. Germline V gene data show CDR1 as LNHDA and CDR2 as SQIVND (reference sequence). Trimming cost V 5 bases and J 9 bases; bases outside gene matches: 17. This CDR3 is 18 amino acids long. In DNA form, the CDR3 reads TGTGCCAGTAGTTTATTCCCCCTCGCCCTAGCGGGGGGGCTTGAGCAGTTCTTC. This gives the protein CASSLFPLALAGGLEQFF.

The CDR3 spells CATSRDEGGTQYF. The CDR3 nucleotides are TGTGCCACCAGCAGAGATGAGGGAGGGACGCAGTATTTT. This rearrangement joins TRBV15 to TRBJ2-3, with 7 bases identical to TRBD2. Germline V gene lookup returns CDR1 LNHNV and CDR2 YYDKDF (reference sequence). The ends lost 0 bases at V and 9 bases at J; junction bases unmatched: 3. This CDR3 region has 13 residues.

V is TRBV11-2 and J is TRBJ2-1; D ambiguous. The V gene's germline CDR1 is SGHAT and CDR2 FQNNGV. V was cut by 6 bases and J by 3 bases, with 9 bases left in between. The CDR3 runs to 13 residues. The chain's CDR3 is CASRSVFYNEQFF. The CDR3 DNA reads TGTGCCAGCAGATCGGTATTCTACAATGAGCAGTTCTTC.

The gene calls are TRBV5-1 and TRBJ2-1; tentative D call: TRBD1 (6 bases). Germline loops: CDR1 SGHRS, CDR2 YFSETQ. Trimming pared 1 base from V and 8 bases from J, leaving 13 bases between. The CDR3 length is 14 residues. Here the CDR3 reads CASSLTQGFDEQFF. The CDR3 coding sequence is TGCGCCAGCAGCTTGACTCAGGGGTTCGATGAGCAGTTCTTC.

This sequence joins TRBV11-2 and TRBJ1-1; D ambiguous. Germline assignment: CDR1 SGHAT and CDR2 FQNNGV. CDR3 length equals 13 residues. V was trimmed by 5 bases and J by 6 bases, leaving 13 bases between them. CDR3 sequence reads: CASSLLAEAEAFF. CDR3 DNA sequence: TGTGCCAGCAGCCTCCTGGCCGAAGCTGAAGCTTTCTTT.

The rearrangement uses TRBV20-1 and TRBJ2-1; 9 positions match TRBD1. Germline CDR1 reads DFQATT; CDR2 reads SNEGSKA (reference sequence). The ends lost 3 bases at V and 8 bases at J; junction bases unmatched: 11. The CDR3 runs 15 residues. CDR3 sequence (DNA): TGCAGTGCTAGTTTCTTCGGGACAGGGAACGATGAGCAGTTCTTC. Encoded protein: CSASFFGTGNDEQFF.

V and J are TRBV19 and TRBJ2-7; the match to TRBD1 covers 8 bases. The ends lost 5 bases at V and 1 base at J; junction bases unmatched: 4. The germline CDR1 and CDR2 sequences are LNHDA and SQIVND (reference sequence). The CDR3 is made up of 14 amino acids. The CDR3 DNA reads TGTGCCAGTAGTGTCGGGACAGGTTCCTACGAGCAGTACTTC. Translating it yields CASSVGTGSYEQYF. The full variable domain, in which reference TRBV19 and TRBJ2-7 provide the parts outside the CDR3, is DGGITQSPKYLFRKEGQNVTLSCEQNLNHDAMYWYRQDPGQGLRLIYYSQIVNDFQKGDIAEGYSVSREKKESFPLTVTSAQKNPTAFYLCASSVGTGSYEQYFGPGTRLTVT.

This clone was detected only a few times. The chain carries TRBV30 and TRBJ1-5; 8 bases are shared with TRBD1. Germline values: CDR1 GTSNPN, CDR2 SVGIG (reference sequence). The CDR3 loop spans 14 amino acids. With 3 bases clipped from V and 5 bases from J, the junction kept 6 bases outside the gene matches. The CDR3 bases are TGTGCCTGGAGCCCAGACAGGGGCGATCAGCCCCAGCATTTT. It is translated as CAWSPDRGDQPQHF.